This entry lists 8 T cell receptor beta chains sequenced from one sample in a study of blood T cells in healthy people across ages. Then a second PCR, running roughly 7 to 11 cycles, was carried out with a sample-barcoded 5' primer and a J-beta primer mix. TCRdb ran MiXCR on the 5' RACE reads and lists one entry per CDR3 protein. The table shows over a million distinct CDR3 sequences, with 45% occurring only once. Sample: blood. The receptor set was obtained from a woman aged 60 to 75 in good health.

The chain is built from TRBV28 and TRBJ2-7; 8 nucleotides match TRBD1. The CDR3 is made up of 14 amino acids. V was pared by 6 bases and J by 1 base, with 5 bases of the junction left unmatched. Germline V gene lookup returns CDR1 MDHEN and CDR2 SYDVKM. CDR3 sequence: CASSLQGESYEQYF. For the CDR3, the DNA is TGTGCCAGCAGCTTACAGGGGGAGTCCTACGAGCAGTACTTC. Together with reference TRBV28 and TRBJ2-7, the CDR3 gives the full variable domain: DVKVTQSSRYLVKRTGEKVFLECVQDMDHENMFWYRQDPGLGLRLIYFSYDVKMKEKGDIPEGYSVSREKKERFSLILESASTNQTSMYLCASSLQGESYEQYFGPGTRLTVT.

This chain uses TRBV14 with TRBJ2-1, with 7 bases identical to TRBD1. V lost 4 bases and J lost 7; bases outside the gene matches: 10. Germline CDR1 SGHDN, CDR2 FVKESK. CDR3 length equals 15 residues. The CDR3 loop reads CASSLRAGGSNEQFF. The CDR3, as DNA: TGTGCCAGCAGCCTTCGGGCAGGGGGTTCGAATGAGCAGTTCTTC.

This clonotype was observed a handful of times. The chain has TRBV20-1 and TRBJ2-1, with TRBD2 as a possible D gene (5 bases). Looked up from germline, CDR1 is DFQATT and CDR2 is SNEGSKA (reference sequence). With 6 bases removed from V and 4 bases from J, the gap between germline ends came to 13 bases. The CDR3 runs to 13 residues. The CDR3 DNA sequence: TGCAGTGCCATTAGCGCAGATTACAATGAGCAGTTCTTC. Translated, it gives CSAISADYNEQFF.

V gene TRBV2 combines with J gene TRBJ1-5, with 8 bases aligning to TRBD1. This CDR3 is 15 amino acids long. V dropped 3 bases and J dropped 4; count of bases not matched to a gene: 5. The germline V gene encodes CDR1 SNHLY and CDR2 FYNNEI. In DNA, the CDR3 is TGTGCCAGCAGTGAGTTGACAGGGGCTAATCAGCCCCAGCATTTT. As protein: CASSELTGANQPQHF.

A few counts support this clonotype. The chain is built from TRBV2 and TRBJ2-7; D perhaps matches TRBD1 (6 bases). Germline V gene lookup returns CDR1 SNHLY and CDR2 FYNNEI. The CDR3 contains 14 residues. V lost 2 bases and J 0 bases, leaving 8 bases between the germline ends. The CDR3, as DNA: TGTGCCAGCAGTGAAATGGGACACTCCTACGAGCAGTACTTC. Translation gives CASSEMGHSYEQYF.

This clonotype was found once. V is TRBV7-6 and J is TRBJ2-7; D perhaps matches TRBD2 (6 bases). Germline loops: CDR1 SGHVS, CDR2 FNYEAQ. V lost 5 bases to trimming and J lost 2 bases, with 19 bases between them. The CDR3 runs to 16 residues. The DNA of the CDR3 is TGTGCCAGCAGCGCCAAGAGTGCGGGGACGCCCTACGAGCAGTACTTC. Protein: CASSAKSAGTPYEQYF.

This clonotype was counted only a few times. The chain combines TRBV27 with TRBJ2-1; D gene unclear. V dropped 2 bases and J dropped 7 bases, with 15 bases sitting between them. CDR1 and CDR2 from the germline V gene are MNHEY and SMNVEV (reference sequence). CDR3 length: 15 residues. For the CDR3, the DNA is TGTGCCAGCAGTTTAAAGTTGGGATTTTGGAATGAGCAGTTCTTC. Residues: CASSLKLGFWNEQFF.

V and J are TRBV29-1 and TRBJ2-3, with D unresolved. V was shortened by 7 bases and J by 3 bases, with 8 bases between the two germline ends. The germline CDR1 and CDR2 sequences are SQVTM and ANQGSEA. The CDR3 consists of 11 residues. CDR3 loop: CSGEVTDTQYF. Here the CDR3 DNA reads TGCAGCGGCGAGGTGACAGATACGCAGTATTTT.